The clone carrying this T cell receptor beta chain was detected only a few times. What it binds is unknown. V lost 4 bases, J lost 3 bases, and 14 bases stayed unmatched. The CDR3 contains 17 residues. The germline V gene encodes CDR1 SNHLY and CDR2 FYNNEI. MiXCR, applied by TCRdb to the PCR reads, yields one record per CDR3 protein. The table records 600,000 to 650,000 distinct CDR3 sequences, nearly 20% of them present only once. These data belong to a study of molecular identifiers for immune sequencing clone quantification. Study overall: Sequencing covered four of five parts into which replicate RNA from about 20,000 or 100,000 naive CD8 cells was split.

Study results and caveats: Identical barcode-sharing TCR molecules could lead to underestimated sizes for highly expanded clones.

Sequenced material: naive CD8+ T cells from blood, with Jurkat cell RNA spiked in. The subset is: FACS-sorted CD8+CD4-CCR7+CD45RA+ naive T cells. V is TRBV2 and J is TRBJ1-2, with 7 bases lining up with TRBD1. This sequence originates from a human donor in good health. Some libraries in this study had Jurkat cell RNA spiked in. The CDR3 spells CASSGNNDRAEDYGYTF. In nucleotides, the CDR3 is TGTGCCAGCAGTGGGAACAATGACAGGGCAGAGGACTATGGCTACACCTTC.